This passage covers 19 T cell receptor beta chains from one sample sequenced in a study of blood T cell repertoires in COVID-19. Method: immunoSEQ multiplex PCR; TCRdb's copy keeps in-frame clones and lacks some. The data show 150,000 to 180,000 clones, approximately 78% seen once. Sequenced input: peripheral blood. All receptors come from an elderly man with acute or convalescent COVID-19.

The table lists this clone with a count of one. The chain uses TRBV29-1 and TRBJ2-7; D gene uncertain. Germline V lookup: CDR1 SQVTM, CDR2 ANQGSEA. Trimming left V 4 bases short and J 1 base short, with 11 bases between. The CDR3 contains 13 residues. The CDR3 loop is CSVAADFSYEQYF. The DNA for the CDR3 is TGCAGCGTTGCGGCAGACTTTTCCTACGAGCAGTACTTC.

CDR3 sequence reads: CASSAKTGANTGELFF. The DNA for the CDR3 is TGTGCCAGCAGCGCTAAGACAGGAGCGAACACCGGGGAGCTGTTTTTT. The V gene is TRBV9, the J gene TRBJ2-2; TRBD1 might be the D (6 bases). Germline V gives CDR1 SGDLS, CDR2 YYNGEE. V gave up 3 bases and J gave up 0 bases, with 12 bases separating them. The CDR3 sequence is 16 residues long.

The V and J genes are TRBV5-4 and TRBJ2-1; a weak D match, TRBD1 (6 bases). The CDR3 is 15 residues long. The germline V gene has CDR1 SGHNT and CDR2 YYREEE (reference sequence). Trimming left V 0 bases short and J 6 bases short, with 13 bases between. CDR3 nucleotide sequence: TGTGCCAGCAGCTTGGGCGCAGGGGTGGTCAATGAGCAGTTCTTC. Its protein is CASSLGAGVVNEQFF.

This clone was observed a handful of times. The V call is TRBV7-8, the J call TRBJ2-7, with TRBD1 identical over 7 bases. The V segment lost 3 bases and the J segment 1 base; nucleotides outside the gene matches: 6. The CDR3 sequence is 15 residues long. The germline CDR1 and CDR2 sequences are SGHVS and FQNEAQ. The CDR3 region has the DNA TGTGCCAGCAGCTTTAGTTTACAGGGGTCCTACGAGCAGTACGTC. This sequence encodes CASSFSLQGSYEQYV.

This chain connects TRBV5-1 to TRBJ2-1; 9 nucleotides align to TRBD1. The CDR3 contains 14 residues. V was pared by 7 bases and J by 7 bases, with 9 bases of the junction left unmatched. Per germline, CDR1 SGHRS and CDR2 YFSETQ. The CDR3 reads CASGTGTGYNEQFF. In DNA form, the CDR3 reads TGCGCCAGCGGCACGGGGACAGGGTATAATGAGCAGTTCTTC.

This clone has a handful of counts. The V call is TRBV7-2, the J call TRBJ2-5; 10 bases line up with TRBD1. From germline, CDR1 is SGHTA and CDR2 FQGNSA. The CDR3 extends over 15 amino acids. The J segment lost 5 bases and the V segment lost 1 base, leaving 4 bases of the junction unmatched. The CDR3 loop is CASSLEGQGSETQYF. The CDR3 DNA is TGTGCCAGCAGCTTAGAGGGACAGGGGTCGGAGACCCAGTACTTC.

In its sample, this clone was seen once. This chain connects TRBV11-3 to TRBJ2-3; 9 bases agree with TRBD2. CDR3 size: 17 residues. The germline V gene encodes CDR1 SGHNT and CDR2 YENEEA. Trimming removed 5 bases from V and 1 base from J; junction bases left unmatched: 10. The CDR3 nucleotides are TGTGCCAGCAGCCCAGGGGCGTCTAGCGGGGGCACAGATACGCAGTATTTT. As protein: CASSPGASSGGTDTQYF. The full variable domain, rest sourced from reference TRBV11-3 and TRBJ2-3, is EAGVVQSPRYKIIEKKQPVAFWCNPISGHNTLYWYLQNLGQGPELLIRYENEEAVDDSQLPKDRFSAERLKGVDSTLKIQPAELGDSAVYLCASSPGASSGGTDTQYFGPGTRLTVL.

This clone was found once. CDR3 sequence (DNA): TGTGCCAGCAGCCTACCTAGCGGGGGGGTCTACGAGCAGTACTTC. It specifies CASSLPSGGVYEQYF. The chain combines TRBV3-1 (or the pseudogene TRBV3-2) with TRBJ2-7; TRBD2 aligns across 12 bases. The CDR3 extends over 15 amino acids. Germline CDR1 and CDR2: LGHDT and YNNKEL (reference sequence). V was pared by 4 bases and J by 3 bases, with 4 bases of the junction left unmatched.

The rearrangement links TRBV24-1 to TRBJ2-3, with 8 bases fitting TRBD1. The germline CDR1 and CDR2 sequences are KGHDR and SFDVKD. The CDR3 loop spans 17 amino acids. Losses at the gene ends were 9 bases for V and 1 base for J; bases not matched to a gene: 14. The chain's CDR3 is CATSRGQGREGTDTQYF. In DNA form, the CDR3 reads TGTGCCACCTCTAGAGGACAGGGTCGAGAGGGCACAGATACGCAGTATTTT.

J is TRBJ2-7 and V is TRBV5-4; no reliable D call. The CDR3 is made up of 13 amino acids. Trimming pared 7 bases from V and 6 bases from J, leaving 17 bases between. CDR1 and CDR2 (germline): SGHNT, YYREEE (reference sequence). In DNA, the CDR3 is TGTGCCAGCTCCTCAGGCCGTCAACGCGAGCAGTACTTC. Translation: CASSSGRQREQYF.

The chain uses TRBV10-1 and TRBJ2-2; the match to TRBD1 covers 9 bases. Germline trimming cut 6 bases from V and 3 bases from J; bases unmatched to any gene: 8. The V gene's germline CDR1 is WNHNN and CDR2 SYGVQD (reference sequence). The length of the CDR3 is 16 residues. The CDR3 coding sequence is TGCGCCAGCAGCCAGGCCGGGGACAGGGACACCGGGGAGCTGTTTTTT. It codes for CASSQAGDRDTGELFF.

The J gene is TRBJ2-7, the V gene TRBV7-2, with 10 bases that match TRBD2. The CDR3 runs 15 residues. J was trimmed by 2 bases and V by 2 bases; bases with no gene match: 3. CDR1 SGHTA and CDR2 FQGNSA come from the germline V gene. DNA for the CDR3: TGTGCCAGCAGCTTAAGCGGGGGGGCCCCCTACGAGCAGTACTTC. This codes for CASSLSGGAPYEQYF.

V gene TRBV5-4 combines with J gene TRBJ2-7, with 7 bases that match TRBD1. The V and J ends lost 0 bases and 0 bases, in that order; junction bases with no gene match: 3. Germline V gives CDR1 SGHNT, CDR2 YYREEE (reference sequence). CDR3 length equals 15 residues. The DNA of the CDR3 is TGTGCCAGCAGCTTGGGGGGACAGCTCTCCTACGAGCAGTACGTC. Amino acid sequence: CASSLGGQLSYEQYV.

V is TRBV19 and J is TRBJ1-1; 11 bases map to TRBD1. With V trimmed by 0 bases and J by 5 bases, 14 bases remained unmatched. The CDR3 has 19 amino acids. The germline CDR1 and CDR2 sequences are LNHDA and SQIVND (reference sequence). In DNA, the CDR3 is TGTGCCAGTAGTATAGATGGGACCGGGACAGGGGGAGTTGGGACTGAAGCTTTCTTT. As protein: CASSIDGTGTGGVGTEAFF.

This rearrangement joins TRBV27 to TRBJ1-2; 8 positions match TRBD1. The V gene's germline CDR1 is MNHEY and CDR2 SMNVEV (reference sequence). Germline trimming cut 6 bases from V and 0 bases from J; bases unmatched to any gene: 3. The length of the CDR3 is 14 residues. The CDR3 DNA reads TGTGCCAGCAGATCGGACAGGGCTAACTATGGCTACACCTTC. Translating gives CASRSDRANYGYTF.

This rearrangement joins TRBV7-9 to TRBJ1-4, with no clear D. The length of the CDR3 is 15 residues. Trimming stripped 3 bases from V and 0 bases from J, with 8 bases between. Germline lookup yields CDR1 SEHNR and CDR2 FQNEAQ (reference sequence). In DNA form, the CDR3 reads TGTGCCAGCAGCTTTGGCGGGTCAACTAATGAAAAACTGTTTTTT. This sequence encodes CASSFGGSTNEKLFF.

The table lists this clone with a few counts. V usage is TRBV10-3 and J usage is TRBJ2-3; TRBD2 matches at 14 bases. In germline, CDR1 is ENHRY, CDR2 SYGVKD. The CDR3 totals 16 residues. After removal of 8 bases from V and 1 base from J, the junction contained 5 bases not matched to a gene. Here the CDR3 reads CAIGTSGGGGTDTQYF. The DNA for the CDR3 is TGTGCCATCGGGACTAGCGGGGGAGGGGGCACAGATACGCAGTATTTT.

The J gene is TRBJ1-6, the V gene TRBV7-9; 7 bases line up with TRBD1. The CDR3 loop spans 15 amino acids. The germline gives CDR1 SEHNR, CDR2 FQNEAQ (reference sequence). Losses at the gene ends were 1 base for V and 7 bases for J; bases not matched to a gene: 4. The chain's CDR3 is CASSLETGRNSPLHF. Here the CDR3 DNA reads TGTGCCAGCAGCTTAGAGACAGGGCGGAATTCACCCCTCCACTTT.

In nucleotides, the CDR3 is TGTGCCAGCAGCCTGGGACAGGGGAGTGAGGTAGATACGCAGTATTTT. Protein: CASSLGQGSEVDTQYF. The genes are TRBV3-1 (or the pseudogene TRBV3-2) and TRBJ2-3; 10 bases match TRBD1. Germline CDR1 is LGHDT and CDR2 is YNNKEL (reference sequence). CDR3 length: 16 amino acids. The trim removed 4 bases at V and 5 bases at J, leaving 9 bases unmatched.